A single sample is the source of the 3 T cell receptor beta chains below, sequenced in a study of response to subunit inactivated influenza vaccine. Each CDR3 protein gets one entry after TCRdb re-called the RT-PCR reads with MiXCR. The sample contains approximately 310,000 distinct CDR3 sequences, less than 25% of which appear only once. The material sequenced was PBMCs from blood, taken roughly 20 months after vaccination. The source is a man aged 45 to 70 who received an inactivated influenza vaccine.

This clonotype was seen more than once but under ten times. The chain employs TRBV9 and TRBJ2-2, with D unresolved. V shed 0 bases and J shed 4 bases, with 7 bases lying between them. The CDR3 runs to 14 residues. Looked up from germline, CDR1 is SGDLS and CDR2 is YYNGEE. The CDR3 loop is CASSVVPSTGELFF. The CDR3 coding sequence is TGTGCCAGCAGCGTAGTCCCGAGCACCGGGGAGCTGTTTTTT.

This clonotype was detected only a few times. The chain joins TRBV6-1 to TRBJ1-5; D remains ambiguous. Germline CDR1 and CDR2: MNHNS and SASEGT. This CDR3 contains 12 residues. Trimming took 5 bases from V and 8 from J, leaving 10 bases between them. The CDR3 protein is CASSNTEEPQHF. The DNA of the CDR3 is TGTGCCAGCAGTAACACGGAGGAGCCCCAGCATTTT.

This clonotype occurred a few times. The chain combines TRBV12-3 or TRBV12-4 with TRBJ2-1; the match to TRBD1 covers 7 bases. The CDR3 contains 15 residues. Trimming took 4 bases from V and 10 from J; bases not matched to a gene: 13. The CDR3 reads CASSYSGQPGKEQFF. CDR3 coding DNA: TGTGCCAGCAGTTACTCGGGACAGCCAGGGAAGGAGCAGTTCTTC.